This T cell receptor beta chain came from a study of Graves' ophthalmopathy and Graves' hyperthyroidism. Looking at the study overall: At initial diagnosis, peripheral blood was obtained, and this preceded any treatment.

Each diagnosis was determined on the basis of clinical symptoms, serum thyroxine, TRAb, thyroid ultrasound and orbital computed tomography. Amplification targeted the TCR beta CDR3 regions, with RNA transcripts as the source material. RT-PCR with HTBI primers came first, then second-round multiplex PCR. Each CDR3 protein gets one entry after TCRdb re-called the multiplex PCR reads with MiXCR. The data show hundreds of thousands of distinct CDR3 sequences, approximately 39% seen once. This CDR3 has 14 amino acids. Trimming stripped 8 bases from V and 1 base from J, with 17 bases between. Germline V gene data show CDR1 as SQVTM and CDR2 as ANQGSEA.

Sequencing was performed on peripheral blood. The rearrangement uses TRBV29-1 and TRBJ1-1; perhaps TRBD1 as D (5 bases). The sequence derives from an adult man with Graves' ophthalmopathy. The CDR3 loop reads CSSMTVGPNTEAFF. The CDR3, as DNA: TGCAGCTCCATGACAGTAGGACCGAACACTGAAGCTTTCTTT.